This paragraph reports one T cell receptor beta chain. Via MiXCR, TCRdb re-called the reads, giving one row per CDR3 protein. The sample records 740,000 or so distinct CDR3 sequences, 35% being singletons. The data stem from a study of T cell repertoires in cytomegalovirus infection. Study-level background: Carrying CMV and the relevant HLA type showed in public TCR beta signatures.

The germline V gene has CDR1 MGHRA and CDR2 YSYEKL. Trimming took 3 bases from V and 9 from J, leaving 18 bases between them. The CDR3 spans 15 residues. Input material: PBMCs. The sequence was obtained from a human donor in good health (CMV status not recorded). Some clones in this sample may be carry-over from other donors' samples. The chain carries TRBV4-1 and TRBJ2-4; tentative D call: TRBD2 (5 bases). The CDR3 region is CASSQLTGIRRIQYF. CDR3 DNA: TGCGCCAGCAGCCAGTTGACCGGGATACGACGCATTCAGTACTTC.